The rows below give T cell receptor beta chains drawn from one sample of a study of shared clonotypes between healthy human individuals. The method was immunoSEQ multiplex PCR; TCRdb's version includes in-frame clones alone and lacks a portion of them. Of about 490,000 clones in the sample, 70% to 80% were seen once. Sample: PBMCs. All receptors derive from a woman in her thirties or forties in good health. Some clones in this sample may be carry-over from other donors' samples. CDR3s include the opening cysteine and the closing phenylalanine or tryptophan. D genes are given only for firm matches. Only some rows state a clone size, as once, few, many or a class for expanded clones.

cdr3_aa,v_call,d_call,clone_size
CASSQAPARGIYGYTF,TRBV4-3,NA,NA
CATSRTPGDSYNEQFF,TRBV15,NA,NA
CASSPRTGTPSYNEQFF,TRBV4-3,NA,NA
CASKGQGGTGELFF,TRBV6-5,TRBD1,NA
CASSIGQGDHQPQHF,TRBV19,TRBD1,NA
CAISLGQNYGYTF,TRBV10-3,NA,NA
CALMGASNEQFF,TRBV10-3,NA,few
CASRSSTYNYGYTF,TRBV28,NA,NA
CASSLDLATVTQYF,TRBV7-2,NA,NA
CASSEPLRGSTSYNEQFF,TRBV25-1,NA,few
CASSQSQGRNTGELFF,TRBV4-3,NA,few
CSVVFGSAPGTSEYF,TRBV29-1,TRBD2,once
CASSLSLSYEQYF,TRBV5-6,NA,NA
CASSLLAVTVGYGYTF,TRBV28,NA,NA
CASSLYEGDYGYTF,TRBV5-6,NA,NA
CASSFSGPSTDTQYF,TRBV5-1,TRBD2,NA
CASSLAGGVNEQFF,TRBV28,TRBD2,once
CASSARDYLTDTQYF,TRBV7-2,TRBD2,NA
CASRWTPWKSTDTQYF,TRBV7-8,NA,NA
CASSPLVDRIYTF,TRBV11-2,NA,NA
CASSQGVGQGDYGYTF,TRBV4-2,TRBD1,few
CASSRELADTQYF,TRBV7-3,NA,NA
CSVGSVSYNEQFF,TRBV29-1,NA,NA
CASSTPGRLASYEQYF,TRBV5-8,NA,few
CSVAGRGTGELFF,TRBV29-1,NA,NA